Listed below are T cell receptor beta chains from one sample, sequenced in a study of blood T cell repertoires in COVID-19. Assay used: immunoSEQ multiplex PCR; TCRdb lists only in-frame clones, some missing. The table lists nearly 35,000 clones, around 87% of them singletons, with around 40% in the top ten. The sample was peripheral blood. These TCRs come from a human donor in a cohort sampled during active COVID-19. The CDR3 runs from the conserved cysteine through the conserved F or W. The D gene is left open where the match is weak. A row's size may be missing; if present it is once, few, many or a size class.

cdr3_aa: CASTLGLTGNTIYF
cdr3_nt: TGTGCCAGCACCTTAGGACTTACTGGAAACACCATATATTTT
clone_size: -
d_call: -
j_call: TRBJ1-3
cdr3_length: 14
v_call: TRBV28

cdr3_aa: CAIRDRARFAIQYF
cdr3_nt: TGTGCCATCCGGGACAGGGCCCGTTTTGCCATTCAGTACTTC
clone_size: -
d_call: TRBD1
j_call: TRBJ2-4
cdr3_length: 14
v_call: TRBV9

cdr3_aa: CASSSRGLGANYGYTF
cdr3_nt: TGTGCCAGTAGTAGCCGCGGACTTGGAGCTAACTATGGCTACACCTTC
clone_size: -
d_call: -
j_call: TRBJ1-2
cdr3_length: 16
v_call: TRBV19

cdr3_aa: CASSFGRGIAEAFF
cdr3_nt: TGTGCCAGCAGTTTTGGGCGGGGGATCGCTGAAGCTTTCTTT
clone_size: -
d_call: -
j_call: TRBJ1-1
cdr3_length: 14
v_call: TRBV27

cdr3_aa: CASSPDSSNTEAFF
cdr3_nt: TGTGCCAGCTCACCGGACAGTTCGAACACTGAAGCTTTCTTT
clone_size: few
d_call: -
j_call: TRBJ1-1
cdr3_length: 14
v_call: TRBV18

cdr3_aa: CASSLPGGPYNEQFF
cdr3_nt: TGTGCCAGCAGCTTACCGGGGGGTCCCTACAATGAGCAGTTCTTC
clone_size: -
d_call: TRBD2
j_call: TRBJ2-1
cdr3_length: 15
v_call: TRBV7-9

cdr3_aa: CASSFGGGLSTDTQYF
cdr3_nt: TGTGCCAGCAGTTTCGGGGGGGGCCTAAGCACAGATACGCAGTATTTT
clone_size: few
d_call: TRBD2
j_call: TRBJ2-3
cdr3_length: 16
v_call: TRBV6-2/TRBV6-3

cdr3_aa: CASSLDQDLYGYTF
cdr3_nt: TGTGCCAGCAGCTTAGATCAGGACTTATATGGCTACACCTTC
clone_size: -
d_call: -
j_call: TRBJ1-2
cdr3_length: 14
v_call: TRBV11-1

cdr3_aa: CASSRGANYGYTF
cdr3_nt: TGTGCCAGCAGTCGGGGAGCCAACTATGGCTACACCTTC
clone_size: few
d_call: -
j_call: TRBJ1-2
cdr3_length: 13
v_call: TRBV12-3/TRBV12-4

cdr3_aa: CASSMAGTGGYGYTF
cdr3_nt: TGTGCCAGTAGTATGGCCGGGACAGGGGGTTATGGCTACACCTTC
clone_size: -
d_call: TRBD1
j_call: TRBJ1-2
cdr3_length: 15
v_call: TRBV19

cdr3_aa: CSASRLRELFF
cdr3_nt: TGCAGTGCTTCCAGGCTTAGGGAGCTGTTTTTT
clone_size: few
d_call: -
j_call: TRBJ2-2
cdr3_length: 11
v_call: TRBV20-1

cdr3_aa: CASSPNDRGAFF
cdr3_nt: TGCGCCAGCAGCCCCAACGACAGGGGAGCTTTCTTT
clone_size: -
d_call: TRBD1
j_call: TRBJ1-1
cdr3_length: 12
v_call: TRBV5-1

cdr3_aa: CASSLGQRNSYGYTF
cdr3_nt: TGCGCCAGCAGCTTGGGTCAGAGGAACTCCTATGGCTACACCTTC
clone_size: -
d_call: -
j_call: TRBJ1-2
cdr3_length: 15
v_call: TRBV5-1

cdr3_aa: CASSLVGGADTGELFF
cdr3_nt: TGTGCCAGCAGCTTAGTTGGGGGGGCGGACACCGGGGAGCTGTTTTTT
clone_size: -
d_call: -
j_call: TRBJ2-2
cdr3_length: 16
v_call: TRBV11-2

cdr3_aa: CATSDREDPDTQYF
cdr3_nt: TGTGCCACCAGTGACAGGGAGGATCCAGATACGCAGTATTTT
clone_size: -
d_call: -
j_call: TRBJ2-3
cdr3_length: 14
v_call: TRBV24-1

cdr3_aa: CASSQATQETQYF
cdr3_nt: TGTGCCAGCAGCCAAGCCACCCAAGAGACCCAGTACTTC
clone_size: -
d_call: -
j_call: TRBJ2-5
cdr3_length: 13
v_call: TRBV6-2/TRBV6-3

cdr3_aa: CSVEGDNYGYTF
cdr3_nt: TGCAGCGTTGAGGGAGATAACTATGGCTACACCTTC
clone_size: -
d_call: -
j_call: TRBJ1-2
cdr3_length: 12
v_call: TRBV29-1

cdr3_aa: CASSTGTSGGAREEQFF
cdr3_nt: TGTGCCAGCAGTACCGGGACTAGCGGGGGGGCTCGTGAGGAGCAGTTCTTC
clone_size: -
d_call: TRBD2
j_call: TRBJ2-1
cdr3_length: 17
v_call: TRBV27

cdr3_aa: CASSGPRAISYEQYF
cdr3_nt: TGTGCCAGCAGTGGGCCGCGGGCTATCTCCTACGAGCAGTACTTC
clone_size: many
d_call: -
j_call: TRBJ2-7
cdr3_length: 15
v_call: TRBV2

cdr3_aa: CASSSTGAPYEQYF
cdr3_nt: TGTGCCAGCAGTTCCACAGGGGCCCCCTACGAGCAGTACTTC
clone_size: -
d_call: TRBD1
j_call: TRBJ2-7
cdr3_length: 14
v_call: TRBV27

cdr3_aa: CASSQLLAGGETQYF
cdr3_nt: TGTGCCAGCAGCCAGTTACTAGCGGGGGGAGAGACCCAGTACTTC
clone_size: -
d_call: TRBD2
j_call: TRBJ2-5
cdr3_length: 15
v_call: TRBV14

cdr3_aa: CASRTNEQFF
cdr3_nt: TGTGCCAGCAGGACAAATGAGCAGTTCTTC
clone_size: -
d_call: -
j_call: TRBJ2-1
cdr3_length: 10
v_call: TRBV2

cdr3_aa: CASSATGQGSYEQYF
cdr3_nt: TGTGCCAGCAGCGCCACGGGACAGGGTTCCTACGAGCAGTACTTC
clone_size: -
d_call: TRBD1
j_call: TRBJ2-7
cdr3_length: 15
v_call: TRBV9

cdr3_aa: CASSMRGSLTYEQYF
cdr3_nt: TGTGCCAGTAGTATGCGGGGTAGCCTGACCTACGAGCAGTACTTC
clone_size: -
d_call: -
j_call: TRBJ2-7
cdr3_length: 15
v_call: TRBV19

cdr3_aa: CASNLAGAQNTIYF
cdr3_nt: TGTGCCAGCAACCTCGCGGGAGCGCAAAACACCATATATTTT
clone_size: few
d_call: -
j_call: TRBJ1-3
cdr3_length: 14
v_call: TRBV5-6

cdr3_aa: CASSYGRGSTDTQYF
cdr3_nt: TGTGCCAGCAGCTATGGTCGGGGGAGCACAGATACGCAGTATTTT
clone_size: -
d_call: -
j_call: TRBJ2-3
cdr3_length: 15
v_call: TRBV7-3

cdr3_aa: CASTKNRGPGNTIYF
cdr3_nt: TGTGCCAGCACCAAAAATCGGGGTCCTGGAAACACCATATATTTT
clone_size: -
d_call: -
j_call: TRBJ1-3
cdr3_length: 15
v_call: TRBV6-5

cdr3_aa: CASSPPAGADGYTF
cdr3_nt: TGTGCCAGCTCACCACCGGCGGGGGCTGATGGCTACACCTTC
clone_size: -
d_call: -
j_call: TRBJ1-2
cdr3_length: 14
v_call: TRBV18

cdr3_aa: CASSLGTSGGPYEQYF
cdr3_nt: TGCGCCAGCAGCTTGGGGACTAGCGGGGGCCCTTACGAGCAGTACTTC
clone_size: -
d_call: TRBD2
j_call: TRBJ2-7
cdr3_length: 16
v_call: TRBV5-1

cdr3_aa: CASSSVGVNTGELFF
cdr3_nt: TGTGCCAGCAGCTCCGTCGGGGTGAACACCGGGGAGCTGTTTTTT
clone_size: -
d_call: -
j_call: TRBJ2-2
cdr3_length: 15
v_call: TRBV5-4

cdr3_aa: CASSSQGAQPQHF
cdr3_nt: TGTGCCAGCAGCTCACAGGGGGCTCAGCCCCAGCATTTT
clone_size: -
d_call: TRBD1
j_call: TRBJ1-5
cdr3_length: 13
v_call: TRBV7-2

cdr3_aa: CASSRTGTEAFF
cdr3_nt: TGTGCCAGCAGTCGCACAGGGACTGAAGCTTTCTTT
clone_size: -
d_call: -
j_call: TRBJ1-1
cdr3_length: 12
v_call: TRBV12-3/TRBV12-4

cdr3_aa: CATSDKPTGVNSNQPQHF
cdr3_nt: TGTGCCACCAGTGACAAACCCACAGGGGTAAATAGCAATCAGCCCCAGCATTTT
clone_size: -
d_call: TRBD1
j_call: TRBJ1-5
cdr3_length: 18
v_call: TRBV24-1

cdr3_aa: CASSMLDRVGNQPQHF
cdr3_nt: TGTGCCAGTAGTATGTTGGACAGGGTCGGCAATCAGCCCCAGCATTTT
clone_size: -
d_call: TRBD1
j_call: TRBJ1-5
cdr3_length: 16
v_call: TRBV19

cdr3_aa: CAISADRSGSKLFF
cdr3_nt: TGTGCCATCAGTGCGGACAGATCGGGTTCAAAACTGTTTTTT
clone_size: -
d_call: -
j_call: TRBJ1-4
cdr3_length: 14
v_call: TRBV10-3

cdr3_aa: CASSSQGQPQHF
cdr3_nt: TGTGCCAGCAGCTCTCAGGGTCAGCCCCAGCATTTT
clone_size: -
d_call: -
j_call: TRBJ1-5
cdr3_length: 12
v_call: TRBV12-3/TRBV12-4

cdr3_aa: CASSLPGQGYTGELFF
cdr3_nt: TGTGCCAGCAGCTTGCCCGGACAGGGGTACACCGGGGAGCTGTTTTTT
clone_size: -
d_call: TRBD1
j_call: TRBJ2-2
cdr3_length: 16
v_call: TRBV5-4

cdr3_aa: CASSGSQGAGEKLFF
cdr3_nt: TGTGCCAGCAGCGGCAGCCAGGGGGCGGGTGAAAAACTGTTTTTT
clone_size: -
d_call: TRBD1
j_call: TRBJ1-4
cdr3_length: 15
v_call: TRBV9